This T cell receptor (beta chain) comes out of a study of cytomegalovirus exposure and HLA in healthy donors. The study, taken as a whole, reports: Later work showed greater clonal expansion in HLA-associated TCR beta chains than in equally common others.

As regards this clone: The antigen remains unidentified.

The study ran its PCR with 60 Vbeta and 13 Jbeta primers. Only in-frame clones appear in the TCRdb table, and some are missing; sequencing was by immunoSEQ multiplex PCR. In all, the sample yields about 53,000 clones. V lost 6 bases and J lost 3; bases outside the gene matches: 11. The CDR3 runs 15 residues. Germline V gives CDR1 MNHEY, CDR2 SMNVEV (reference sequence). The origin of this receptor is a woman aged 18-29 years in good health and CMV-seronegative. This chain joins TRBV27 and TRBJ2-7; 7 bases map to TRBD1. Material for sequencing was PBMCs. The DNA for the CDR3 is TGTGCCAGCAGCCGACAGGGTCGGAGTGGCTACGAGCAGTACTTC. Translating gives CASSRQGRSGYEQYF.